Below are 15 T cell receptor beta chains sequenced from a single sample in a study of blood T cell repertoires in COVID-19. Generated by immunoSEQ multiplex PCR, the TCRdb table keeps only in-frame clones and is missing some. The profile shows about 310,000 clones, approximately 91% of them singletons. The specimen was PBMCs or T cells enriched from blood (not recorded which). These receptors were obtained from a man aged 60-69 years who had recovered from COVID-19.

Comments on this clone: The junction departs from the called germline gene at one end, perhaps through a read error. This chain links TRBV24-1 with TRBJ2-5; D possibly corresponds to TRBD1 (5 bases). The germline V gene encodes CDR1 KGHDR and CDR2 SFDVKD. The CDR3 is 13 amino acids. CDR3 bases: TGTGCCACCAGTGATGCAAGGCTGGGGCCCCAATACTTC. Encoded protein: CATSDARLGPQYF.

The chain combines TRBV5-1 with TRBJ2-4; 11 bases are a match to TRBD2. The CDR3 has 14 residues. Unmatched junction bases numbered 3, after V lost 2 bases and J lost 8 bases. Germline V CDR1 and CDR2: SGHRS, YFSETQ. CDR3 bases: TGCGCCAGCAGCTTTAGCGGGAGGGCCGACATTCAGTACTTC. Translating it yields CASSFSGRADIQYF.

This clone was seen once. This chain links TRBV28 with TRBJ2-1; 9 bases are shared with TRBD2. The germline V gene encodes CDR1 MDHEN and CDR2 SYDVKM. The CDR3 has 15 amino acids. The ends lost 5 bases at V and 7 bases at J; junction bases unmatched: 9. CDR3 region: CASSIAGADKNEQFF. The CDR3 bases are TGTGCCAGCAGTATAGCGGGGGCGGATAAAAATGAGCAGTTCTTC.

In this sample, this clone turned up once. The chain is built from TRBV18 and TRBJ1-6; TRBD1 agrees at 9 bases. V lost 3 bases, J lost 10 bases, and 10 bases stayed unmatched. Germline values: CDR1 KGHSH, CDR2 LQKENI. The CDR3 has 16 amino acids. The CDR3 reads CASSPLLGQGRSPLHF. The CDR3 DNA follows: TGTGCCAGCTCACCTCTCTTAGGACAGGGGAGATCACCCCTCCACTTT.

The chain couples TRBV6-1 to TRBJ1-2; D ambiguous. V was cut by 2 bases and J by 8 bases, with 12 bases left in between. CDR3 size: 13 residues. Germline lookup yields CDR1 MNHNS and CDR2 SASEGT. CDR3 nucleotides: TGTGCCAGCAGTGAATCGTTCCCTGAGGGCTACACCTTC. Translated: CASSESFPEGYTF.

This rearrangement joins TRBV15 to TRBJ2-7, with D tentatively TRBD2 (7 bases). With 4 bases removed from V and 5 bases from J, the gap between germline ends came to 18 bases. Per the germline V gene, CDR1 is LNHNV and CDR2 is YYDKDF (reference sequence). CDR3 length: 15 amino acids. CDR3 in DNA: TGTGCCACCAGCACCCACCGGGGGAGGGGGGACGAGCAGTACTTC. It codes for CATSTHRGRGDEQYF.

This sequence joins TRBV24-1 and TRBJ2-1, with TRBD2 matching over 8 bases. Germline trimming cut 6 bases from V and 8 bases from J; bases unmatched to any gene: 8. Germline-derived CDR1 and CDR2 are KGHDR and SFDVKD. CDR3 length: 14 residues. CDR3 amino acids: CATSSQREWYEQFF. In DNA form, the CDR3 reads TGTGCCACCAGTTCCCAGCGGGAGTGGTATGAGCAGTTCTTC.

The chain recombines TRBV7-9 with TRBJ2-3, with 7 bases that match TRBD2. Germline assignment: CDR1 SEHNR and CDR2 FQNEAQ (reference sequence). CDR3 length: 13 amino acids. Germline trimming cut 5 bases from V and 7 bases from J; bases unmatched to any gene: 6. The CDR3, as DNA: TGTGCCAGCAGCCCCGGGACTACCCATACGCAGTATTTT. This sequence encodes CASSPGTTHTQYF.

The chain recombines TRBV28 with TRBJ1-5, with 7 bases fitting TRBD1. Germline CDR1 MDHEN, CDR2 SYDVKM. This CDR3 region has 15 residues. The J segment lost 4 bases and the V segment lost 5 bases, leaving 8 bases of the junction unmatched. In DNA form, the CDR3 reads TGTGCCAGCAGTGCAAAATTACAGGGGAATCAGCCCCAGCATTTT. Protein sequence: CASSAKLQGNQPQHF. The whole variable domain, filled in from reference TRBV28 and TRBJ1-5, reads DVKVTQSSRYLVKRTGEKVFLECVQDMDHENMFWYRQDPGLGLRLIYFSYDVKMKEKGDIPEGYSVSREKKERFSLILESASTNQTSMYLCASSAKLQGNQPQHFGDGTRLSIL.

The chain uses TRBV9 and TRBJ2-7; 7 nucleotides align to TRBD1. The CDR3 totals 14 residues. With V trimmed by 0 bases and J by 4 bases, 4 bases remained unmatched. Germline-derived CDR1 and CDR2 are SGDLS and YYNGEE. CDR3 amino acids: CASSVGDRGYEQYF. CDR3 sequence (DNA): TGTGCCAGCAGCGTAGGGGACAGAGGGTACGAGCAGTACTTC.

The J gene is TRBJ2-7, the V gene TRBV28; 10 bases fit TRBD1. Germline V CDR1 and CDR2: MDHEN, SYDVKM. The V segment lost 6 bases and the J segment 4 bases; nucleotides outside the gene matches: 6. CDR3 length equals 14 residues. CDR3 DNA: TGTGCCAGCAGCTCGCCGGGACAGGGGTACGAGCAGTACTTC. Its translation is CASSSPGQGYEQYF.

The CDR3, as DNA: TGTGCCAGCAGCCCGACAGCGTTAAACTACGAGCAGTACTTC. Its translation: CASSPTALNYEQYF. The chain joins TRBV7-9 to TRBJ2-7; D is possibly TRBD1 (5 bases). Per the germline V gene, CDR1 is SEHNR and CDR2 is FQNEAQ (reference sequence). This CDR3 contains 14 residues. V lost 5 bases and J lost 3, with 14 bases in between.

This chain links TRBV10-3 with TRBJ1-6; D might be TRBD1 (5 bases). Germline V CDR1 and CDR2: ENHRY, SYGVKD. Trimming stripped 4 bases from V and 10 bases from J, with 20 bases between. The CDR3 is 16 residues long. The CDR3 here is CAISGTGYRGLSPLHF. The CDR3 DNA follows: TGTGCCATCAGTGGAACTGGATACCGGGGGTTGTCACCCCTCCACTTT.

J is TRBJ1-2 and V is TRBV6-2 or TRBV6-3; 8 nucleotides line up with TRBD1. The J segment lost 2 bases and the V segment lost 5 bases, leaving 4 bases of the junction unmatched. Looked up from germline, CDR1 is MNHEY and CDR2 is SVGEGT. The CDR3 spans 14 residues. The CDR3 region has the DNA TGTGCCAGCAGTCTGACAGGGGTGAACTATGGCTACACCTTC. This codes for CASSLTGVNYGYTF.

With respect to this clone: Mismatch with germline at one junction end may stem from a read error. The CDR3: CAGSPDSRGYGYTF. In nucleotides, the CDR3 is TGTGCCGGCAGCCCGGATAGTCGGGGTTATGGCTACACCTTC. The V and J genes are TRBV5-4 and TRBJ1-2; the D is unclear. Per the germline V gene, CDR1 is SGHNT and CDR2 is YYREEE (reference sequence). The CDR3 has 14 amino acids.